The TCR beta chain described here comes from a study of T cell clusters in autoimmune cytopenias. Study-level findings and limits: TRB repertoire shifts in secondary cytopenia and chronic lymphocytic leukemia mostly reflected lymphoma, not autoimmunity. Clustering suggested that physiological T cell clusters were missing in primary autoimmune cytopenia patients.

Multiplex touch-down PCR amplified TRB using TRB-A and TRB-B pools in one tube. TCRdb reprocessed the multiplex PCR reads, keeping one entry per CDR3 protein, no DNA. The sample totals about 11,000 distinct CDR3 sequences; its top ten clones hold roughly 21%. TRB was amplified from about 250 ng of peripheral blood genomic DNA per sample. Germline-derived CDR1 and CDR2 are MNHEY and SVGAGI. CDR3 size: 17 residues. Regarding this clonotype: Its target is not known.

Another study also made use of these data, one on T cell repertoires in aging, cancer and after chemotherapy. That paper notes: Compared with age-matched healthy donors, untreated hematological or solid cancer patients showed higher blood TCR clonality. Rebound thymic output was suggested by rising median generation probability during chemotherapy in each cancer cohort.

This chain joins TRBV6-5 and TRBJ1-3. The clonotype comes from a human donor in good health. Sequenced sample: peripheral blood. The CDR3 reads CASSYYIPSSSGNTIYF.